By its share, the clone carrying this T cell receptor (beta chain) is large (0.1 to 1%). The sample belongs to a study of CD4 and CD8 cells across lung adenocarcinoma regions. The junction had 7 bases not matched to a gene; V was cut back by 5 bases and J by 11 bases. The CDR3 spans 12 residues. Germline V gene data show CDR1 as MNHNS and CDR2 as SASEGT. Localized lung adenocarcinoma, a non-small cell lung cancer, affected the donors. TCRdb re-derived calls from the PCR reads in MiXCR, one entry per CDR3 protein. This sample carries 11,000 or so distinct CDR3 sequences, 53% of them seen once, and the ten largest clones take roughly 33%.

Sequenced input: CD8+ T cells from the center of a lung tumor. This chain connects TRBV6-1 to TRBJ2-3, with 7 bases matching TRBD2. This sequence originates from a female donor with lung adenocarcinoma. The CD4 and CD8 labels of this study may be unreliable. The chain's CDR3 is CASSQGTTVQYF. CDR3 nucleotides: TGTGCCAGCAGTCAAGGGACTACCGTGCAGTATTTT.